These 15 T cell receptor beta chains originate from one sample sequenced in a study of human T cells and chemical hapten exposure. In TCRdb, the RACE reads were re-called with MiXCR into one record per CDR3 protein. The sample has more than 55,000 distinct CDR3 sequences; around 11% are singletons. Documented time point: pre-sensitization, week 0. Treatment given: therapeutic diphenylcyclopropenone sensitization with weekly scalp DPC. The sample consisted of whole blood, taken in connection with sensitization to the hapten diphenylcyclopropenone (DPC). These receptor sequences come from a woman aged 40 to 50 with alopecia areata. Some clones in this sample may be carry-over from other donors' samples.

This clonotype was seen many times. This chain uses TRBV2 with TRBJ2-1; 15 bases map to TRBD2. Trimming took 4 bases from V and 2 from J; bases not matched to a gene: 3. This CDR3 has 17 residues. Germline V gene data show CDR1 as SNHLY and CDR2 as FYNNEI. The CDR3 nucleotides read TGTGCCAGCAGTGGGACTAGCGGGAGGGCCACCTACAATGAGCAGTTCTTC. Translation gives CASSGTSGRATYNEQFF.

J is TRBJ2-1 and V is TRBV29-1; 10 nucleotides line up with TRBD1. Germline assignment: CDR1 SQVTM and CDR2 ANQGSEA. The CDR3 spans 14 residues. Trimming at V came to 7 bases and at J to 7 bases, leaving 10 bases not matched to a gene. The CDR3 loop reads CSGRTGGVWNEQFF. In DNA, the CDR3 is TGCAGCGGGAGGACAGGGGGGGTTTGGAATGAGCAGTTCTTC.

The DNA for the CDR3 is TGTGCCAGCAGTTACTCGTCGGCAGGGGGCTGGGGCAATCAGCCCCAGCATTTT. Amino acids: CASSYSSAGGWGNQPQHF. This chain connects TRBV6-2 or TRBV6-3 to TRBJ1-5; 8 positions agree with TRBD1. With V trimmed by 0 bases and J by 2 bases, 9 bases remained unmatched. Germline CDR1 MNHEY, CDR2 SVGEGT. The CDR3 extends over 18 amino acids.

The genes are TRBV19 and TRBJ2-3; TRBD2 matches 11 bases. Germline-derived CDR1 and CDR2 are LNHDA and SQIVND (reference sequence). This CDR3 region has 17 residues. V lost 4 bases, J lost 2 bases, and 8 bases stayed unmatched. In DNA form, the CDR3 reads TGTGCCAGTAGTACCGGAGAGGGACTAGCGGACACAGATACGCAGTATTTT. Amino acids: CASSTGEGLADTDTQYF. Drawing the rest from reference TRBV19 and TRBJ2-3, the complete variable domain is DGGITQSPKYLFRKEGQNVTLSCEQNLNHDAMYWYRQDPGQGLRLIYYSQIVNDFQKGDIAEGYSVSREKKESFPLTVTSAQKNPTAFYLCASSTGEGLADTDTQYFGPGTRLTVL.

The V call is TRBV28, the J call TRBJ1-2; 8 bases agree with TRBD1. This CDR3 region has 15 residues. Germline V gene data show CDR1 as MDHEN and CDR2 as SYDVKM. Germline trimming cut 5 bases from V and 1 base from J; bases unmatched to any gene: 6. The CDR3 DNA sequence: TGTGCCAGCAGTCCGGGGACAGGCTATAACTATGGCTACACCTTC. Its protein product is CASSPGTGYNYGYTF.

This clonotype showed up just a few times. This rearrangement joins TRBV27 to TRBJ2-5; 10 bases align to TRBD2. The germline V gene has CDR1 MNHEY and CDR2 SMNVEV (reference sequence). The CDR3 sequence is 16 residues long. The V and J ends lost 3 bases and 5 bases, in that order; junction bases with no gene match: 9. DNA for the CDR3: TGTGCCAGCAGTTTGGGAACCGGGACTAGCGCTGAGACCCAGTACTTC. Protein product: CASSLGTGTSAETQYF.

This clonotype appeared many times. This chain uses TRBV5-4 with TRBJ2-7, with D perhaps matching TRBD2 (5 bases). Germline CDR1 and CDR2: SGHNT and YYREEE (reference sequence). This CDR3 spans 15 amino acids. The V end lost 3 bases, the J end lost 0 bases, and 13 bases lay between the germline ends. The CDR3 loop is CASSSPGSSSYEQYF. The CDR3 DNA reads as TGTGCCAGCAGCTCTCCGGGATCGAGCTCCTACGAGCAGTACTTC.

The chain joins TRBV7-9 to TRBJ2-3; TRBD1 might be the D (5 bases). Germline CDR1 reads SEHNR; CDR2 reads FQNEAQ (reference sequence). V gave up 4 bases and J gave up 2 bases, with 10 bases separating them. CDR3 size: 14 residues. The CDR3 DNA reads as TGTGCCAGCAGCTCAGGGATACACACAGATACGCAGTATTTT. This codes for CASSSGIHTDTQYF.

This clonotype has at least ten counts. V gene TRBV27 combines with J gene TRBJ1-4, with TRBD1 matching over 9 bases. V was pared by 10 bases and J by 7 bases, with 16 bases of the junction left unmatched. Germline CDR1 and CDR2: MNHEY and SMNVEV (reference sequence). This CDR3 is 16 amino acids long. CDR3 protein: CATSERLGTGREKLFF. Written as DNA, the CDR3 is TGTGCCACAAGCGAACGACTGGGGACAGGGCGTGAAAAACTGTTTTTT.

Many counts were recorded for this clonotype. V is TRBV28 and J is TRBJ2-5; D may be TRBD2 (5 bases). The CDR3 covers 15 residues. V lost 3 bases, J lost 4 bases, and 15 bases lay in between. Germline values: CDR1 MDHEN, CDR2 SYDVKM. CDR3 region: CASSFSQGGRETQYF. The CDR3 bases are TGTGCCAGCAGTTTTTCTCAAGGAGGTCGAGAGACCCAGTACTTC.

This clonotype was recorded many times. This CDR3 is CASSLGQGVENTEAFF. For the CDR3, the DNA is TGTGCCAGCAGTTTAGGACAGGGGGTCGAGAACACTGAAGCTTTCTTT. The gene calls are TRBV6-5 and TRBJ1-1, with 10 bases aligning to TRBD1. J was trimmed by 1 base and V by 4 bases; bases with no gene match: 6. Germline CDR1 reads MNHEY; CDR2 reads SVGAGI. The CDR3 spans 16 residues.

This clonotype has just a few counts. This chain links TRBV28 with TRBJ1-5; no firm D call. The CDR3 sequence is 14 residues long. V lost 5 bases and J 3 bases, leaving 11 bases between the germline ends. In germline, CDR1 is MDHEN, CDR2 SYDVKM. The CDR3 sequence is CASSRVGVNQPQHF. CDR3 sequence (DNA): TGTGCCAGCAGTCGCGTCGGCGTCAATCAGCCCCAGCATTTT.

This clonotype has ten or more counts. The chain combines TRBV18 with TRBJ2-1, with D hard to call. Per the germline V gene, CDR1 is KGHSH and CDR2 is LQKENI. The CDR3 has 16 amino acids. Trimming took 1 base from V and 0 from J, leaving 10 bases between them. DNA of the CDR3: TGTGCCAGCTCACCACGCGTACTGAGCTCCTACAATGAGCAGTTCTTC. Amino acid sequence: CASSPRVLSSYNEQFF.

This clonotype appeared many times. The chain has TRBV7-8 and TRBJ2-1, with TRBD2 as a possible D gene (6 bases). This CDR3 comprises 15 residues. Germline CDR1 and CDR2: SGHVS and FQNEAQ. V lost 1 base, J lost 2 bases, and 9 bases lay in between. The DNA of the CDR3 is TGTGCCAGCAGCTTAGTGACGGGGGCCTACAATGAGCAGTTCTTC. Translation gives CASSLVTGAYNEQFF. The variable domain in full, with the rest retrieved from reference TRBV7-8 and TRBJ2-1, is GAGVSQSPRYKVAKRGQDVALRCDPISGHVSLFWYQQALGQGPEFLTYFQNEAQLDKSGLPSDRFFAERPEGSVSTLKIQRTQQEDSAVYLCASSLVTGAYNEQFFGPGTRLTVL.

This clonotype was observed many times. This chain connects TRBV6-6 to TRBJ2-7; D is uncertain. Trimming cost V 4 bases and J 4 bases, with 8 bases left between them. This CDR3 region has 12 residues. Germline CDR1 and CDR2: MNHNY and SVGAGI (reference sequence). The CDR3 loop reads CASSSVKYEQYF. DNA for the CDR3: TGTGCCAGCAGTTCTGTAAAGTACGAGCAGTACTTC.